This TCR beta chain was retrieved from a study of T cell responses to AZD1222 COVID-19 vaccine. Study-wide results and caveats: White British donors predominated, females outnumbered males, and clonal diversity was possibly underestimated. Spike-specific TCR repertoires showed rising breadth and depth after two AZD1222 doses.

Repertoires were generated with immunoSEQ multiplex PCR, while TCRdb's copy carries only in-frame clones and drops some. The sample shows 150,000 to 200,000 clones, 91% of them seen only once. On this clone: Its specificity is unknown.

The CDR3 has 13 amino acids. V was clipped by 1 base and J by 4 bases, with 9 bases between them. Germline-derived CDR1 and CDR2 are SGHRS and YFSETQ. This rearrangement joins TRBV5-1 to TRBJ2-7, with a possible D match to TRBD2 (6 bases). The specimen comprised peripheral blood, sampled 28 days after the second AZD1222 dose. This TCR derives from an adult who received the AZD1222 COVID-19 vaccine. CDR3 DNA: TGCGCCAGCAGCTTGTTTAGCGGATACGAGCAGTACTTC. As protein: CASSLFSGYEQYF.